What follows are 30 T cell receptor beta chains derived from one specimen sequenced in a study of T-cell reconstitution after alpha-beta-depleted transplantation in children. Construction of the TCRbeta library involved unique molecular identifiers. TCRdb used MiXCR to reprocess the PCR reads, holding one entry per CDR3 protein. The sample contains about 610,000 distinct CDR3 sequences, around 27% of which appear only once. The sample in question was PBMCs, obtained before TCRalphabeta/CD19-depleted stem cell transplant. These receptors all stem from a boy under two years old with Wiskott-Aldrich syndrome, due to receive a stem cell transplant.

This clonotype was seen more than once but under ten times. V gene TRBV14 combines with J gene TRBJ2-1; 11 bases align to TRBD2. CDR1 and CDR2 (germline): SGHDN, FVKESK. The V and J ends lost 1 base and 4 bases, in that order; junction bases with no gene match: 6. The CDR3 loop spans 17 amino acids. The CDR3, as DNA: TGTGCCAGCAGCCAAGTCCGACTAGCGGGGCAATACAATGAGCAGTTCTTC. This sequence encodes CASSQVRLAGQYNEQFF.

This clonotype was detected only a few times. The V and J genes are TRBV20-1 and TRBJ2-7; 8 bases match TRBD1. This CDR3 contains 13 residues. Germline CDR1 and CDR2: DFQATT and SNEGSKA (reference sequence). V lost 7 bases, J lost 3 bases, and 8 bases stayed unmatched. The chain's CDR3 is CSVSDRGDYEQYF. CDR3 DNA: TGCAGTGTTTCAGACAGGGGCGACTACGAGCAGTACTTC.

The rearrangement uses TRBV27 and TRBJ2-5, with 8 nucleotides matching TRBD2. Germline CDR1 is MNHEY and CDR2 is SMNVEV (reference sequence). The CDR3 extends over 15 amino acids. Trimming at V came to 6 bases and at J to 2 bases, leaving 8 bases not matched to a gene. The CDR3 DNA reads TGTGCCAGCAGACCTACCGGGAGGGGGCAAGAGACCCAGTACTTC. It is translated as CASRPTGRGQETQYF.

This clonotype has only a few counts. This sequence joins TRBV6-1 and TRBJ2-2; D might be TRBD2 (5 bases). V was shortened by 6 bases and J by 1 base, with 12 bases between the two germline ends. Per the germline V gene, CDR1 is MNHNS and CDR2 is SASEGT. There are 15 residues in the CDR3. CDR3 region: CASRIGELNTGELFF. Here the CDR3 DNA reads TGTGCCAGCAGGATCGGGGAGTTGAACACCGGGGAGCTGTTTTTT.

CDR3 region: CSVEGGAKTQYF. In nucleotides, the CDR3 is TGCAGCGTTGAAGGGGGCGCCAAGACCCAGTACTTC. The chain links TRBV29-1 to TRBJ2-5; possibly TRBD1 for D (5 bases). The CDR3 runs to 12 residues. V lost 1 base, J lost 6 bases, and 9 bases lay in between. Germline-derived CDR1 and CDR2 are SQVTM and ANQGSEA.

The V and J genes are TRBV5-1 and TRBJ2-4; D is possibly TRBD1 (6 bases). In germline, CDR1 is SGHRS, CDR2 YFSETQ. This CDR3 comprises 14 residues. The ends were cut back, 0 bases at V and 8 bases at J, with 12 bases in the middle. Written as DNA, the CDR3 is TGCGCCAGCAGCTTGGAAGGGGGAGAGGACATTCAGTACTTC. It codes for CASSLEGGEDIQYF.

Only a few counts were recorded for this clonotype. CDR3 in DNA: TGCGCCAGCAGCTCCACTAGCGGGAGGACCTACAATGAGCAGTTCTTC. Translating gives CASSSTSGRTYNEQFF. The chain links TRBV5-1 to TRBJ2-1; 12 bases are shared with TRBD2. CDR3 length equals 16 residues. Trimming removed 3 bases from V and 2 bases from J; junction bases left unmatched: 3. Germline V gene data show CDR1 as SGHRS and CDR2 as YFSETQ.

The V and J genes are TRBV2 and TRBJ2-7; D remains unclear. This CDR3 comprises 15 residues. The V end lost 0 bases, the J end lost 1 base, and 10 bases lay between the germline ends. CDR1 is SNHLY and CDR2 is FYNNEI in the germline V gene. Here the CDR3 reads CASSEALGQSYEQYF. The CDR3 coding sequence is TGTGCCAGCAGTGAAGCGCTTGGGCAGTCCTACGAGCAGTACTTC.

There are a few counts of this clonotype. The chain couples TRBV19 to TRBJ2-2, with unresolved D. Trimming pared 9 bases from V and 0 bases from J, leaving 11 bases between. This CDR3 is 14 amino acids long. Germline CDR1 and CDR2: LNHDA and SQIVND (reference sequence). CDR3 bases: TGTGCCAGCCTTGAGGTTACGAACACCGGGGAGCTGTTTTTT. Amino acids: CASLEVTNTGELFF.

A few counts support this clonotype. This chain links TRBV10-2 with TRBJ2-7; unclear D gene. Between the trimmed V and J ends, which lost 5 bases and 0 bases, there was a span of 5 bases. Germline V gene data show CDR1 as WSHSY and CDR2 as SAAADI. The CDR3 length is 12 residues. CDR3 sequence reads: CASSKASYEQYF. CDR3 sequence (DNA): TGCGCCAGCAGTAAGGCCTCCTACGAGCAGTACTTC.

This clonotype turned up a few times. The chain employs TRBV24-1 and TRBJ2-1, with TRBD1 identical over 12 bases. CDR3 length: 17 residues. V shed 3 bases, J shed 7 bases, and the junction held 9 bases outside the gene matches. CDR1 KGHDR and CDR2 SFDVKD come from the germline V gene. The CDR3 coding sequence is TGTGCCACCAGTGATAATTCGGGGACAGGGGGCTCGAATGAGCAGTTCTTC. Translated: CATSDNSGTGGSNEQFF.

This clonotype was detected a few times. This chain links TRBV5-1 with TRBJ2-1; D remains ambiguous. Deletions cut 0 bases from V and 6 bases from J, with 7 bases between. The germline CDR1 and CDR2 sequences are SGHRS and YFSETQ. The CDR3 runs 13 residues. The CDR3, as DNA: TGCGCCAGCAGCTTGGGCTCCCGCAATGAGCAGTTCTTC. It translates to CASSLGSRNEQFF. The whole variable domain, remainder taken from reference TRBV5-1 and TRBJ2-1, is KAGVTQTPRYLIKTRGQQVTLSCSPISGHRSVSWYQQTPGQGLQFLFEYFSETQRNKGNFPGRFSGRQFSNSRSEMNVSTLELGDSALYLCASSLGSRNEQFFGPGTRLTVL.

V and J are TRBV7-3 and TRBJ2-5, with TRBD1 matching over 12 bases. The V gene end was trimmed by 1 base and the J gene end by 4 bases; junction bases not matched to a gene: 4. The germline CDR1 and CDR2 sequences are SGHTA and FQGTGA. The CDR3 loop spans 16 amino acids. CDR3 residues: CASSLRGDRGRETQYF. CDR3 bases: TGTGCCAGCAGCTTAAGAGGGGACAGGGGGCGAGAGACCCAGTACTTC. Filled out from reference TRBV7-3 and TRBJ2-5, the complete variable domain reads GAGVSQTPSNKVTEKGKYVELRCDPISGHTALYWYRQSLGQGPEFLIYFQGTGAADDSGLPNDRFFAVRPEGSVSTLKIQRTERGDSAVYLCASSLRGDRGRETQYFGPGTRLLVL.

This clonotype was recorded a few times. The J gene is TRBJ2-7, the V gene TRBV4-1, with D perhaps given as TRBD1 or TRBD2 (5 bases each). The CDR3 consists of 14 residues. Trimming stripped 1 base from V and 6 bases from J, with 13 bases between. Germline V gene sequence: CDR1 MGHRA, CDR2 YSYEKL. The CDR3 loop reads CASSQVGGSGEQYF. In DNA form, the CDR3 reads TGCGCCAGCAGCCAAGTTGGGGGAAGTGGCGAGCAGTACTTC.

The sample holds a few counts of this clonotype. This sequence joins TRBV5-1 and TRBJ2-5; a possible D gene is TRBD1 (6 bases). Germline CDR1 reads SGHRS; CDR2 reads YFSETQ. Trimming pared 4 bases from V and 5 bases from J, leaving 12 bases between. There are 13 residues in the CDR3. The CDR3 DNA is TGCGCCAGCAGCAGGACAGATGTGGAGACCCAGTACTTC. Protein sequence: CASSRTDVETQYF.

This clonotype was recorded once. V and J are TRBV6-1 and TRBJ1-2; TRBD1 aligns across 8 bases. The CDR3 has 15 residues. Germline trimming cut 7 bases from V and 6 bases from J; bases unmatched to any gene: 13. Germline V gene lookup returns CDR1 MNHNS and CDR2 SASEGT. The CDR3 region is CASTKGAGGENGYTF. CDR3 sequence (DNA): TGTGCCAGCACAAAGGGGGCAGGGGGCGAAAATGGCTACACCTTC.

The rearrangement links TRBV5-1 to TRBJ2-7; 13 bases agree with TRBD2. Germline CDR1 is SGHRS and CDR2 is YFSETQ. V trimming: 4 bases; J trimming: 0 bases; junction bases outside the gene matches: 7. The CDR3 sequence is 17 residues long. Written as DNA, the CDR3 is TGCGCCAGCAGCGCATCGGGACTAGCGGGACTCTCCTACGAGCAGTACTTC. Translated: CASSASGLAGLSYEQYF.

V gene TRBV18 combines with J gene TRBJ2-6, with unresolved D. CDR3 length: 15 amino acids. V shed 1 base and J shed 0 bases, with 4 bases lying between them. CDR1 is KGHSH, CDR2 LQKENI, per germline. The CDR3 nucleotides are TGTGCCAGCTCACCACGAATCTCTGGGGCCAACGTCCTGACTTTC. It specifies CASSPRISGANVLTF.

The genes are TRBV12-3 or TRBV12-4 and TRBJ2-5, with D perhaps given as TRBD1 or TRBD2 (5 bases each). Between the trimmed V and J ends, which lost 6 bases and 5 bases, there was a span of 22 bases. The CDR3 extends over 16 amino acids. CDR3 loop: CASRLMGDGRRETQYF. The CDR3 DNA is TGTGCCAGCAGGCTCATGGGGGACGGTCGGCGGGAGACCCAGTACTTC.

This clonotype was seen a handful of times. The chain links TRBV3-1 to TRBJ2-7; D is undetermined. The germline V gene encodes CDR1 LGHDT and CDR2 YNNKEL (reference sequence). CDR3 length: 15 residues. Trimming stripped 0 bases from V and 3 bases from J, with 12 bases between. CDR3 in DNA: TGTGCCAGCAGCCAAGACCCACTTTCTATCTACGAGCAGTACTTC. This gives the protein CASSQDPLSIYEQYF.

V and J are TRBV29-1 and TRBJ2-5; 7 bases match TRBD2. Trimming at V came to 3 bases and at J to 3 bases, leaving 4 bases not matched to a gene. Per germline, CDR1 SQVTM and CDR2 ANQGSEA. The CDR3 spans 13 residues. The CDR3 sequence: CSVDSGGEETQYF. The CDR3 DNA sequence: TGCAGCGTTGACTCTGGGGGGGAAGAGACCCAGTACTTC.

This clonotype was detected a few times. The chain couples TRBV20-1 to TRBJ2-2, with a tentative D call TRBD2 (5 bases). V gave up 6 bases and J gave up 3 bases, with 5 bases separating them. The CDR3 contains 11 residues. Looked up from germline, CDR1 is DFQATT and CDR2 is SNEGSKA (reference sequence). The CDR3 is CSADYTGELFF. CDR3 sequence (DNA): TGCAGTGCGGACTACACCGGGGAGCTGTTTTTT.

This clonotype has a single count. The chain joins TRBV30 to TRBJ2-1; 8 bases align to TRBD2. The germline V gene has CDR1 GTSNPN and CDR2 SVGIG (reference sequence). This CDR3 comprises 13 residues. With 2 bases clipped from V and 7 bases from J, the junction kept 4 bases outside the gene matches. CDR3 in DNA: TGTGCCTGGAGTCGGGGACTAGGTAATGAGCAGTTCTTC. It encodes CAWSRGLGNEQFF.

This clonotype was observed a few times. The rearrangement uses TRBV12-3 or TRBV12-4 and TRBJ2-7; D gene ambiguous. CDR3 length: 15 amino acids. Trimming took 4 bases from V and 3 from J, leaving 16 bases between them. CDR3 in amino acids: CASSSVGRVGYEQYF. CDR3 coding DNA: TGTGCCAGCAGTTCGGTTGGCCGGGTTGGCTACGAGCAGTACTTC.

This chain uses TRBV10-3 with TRBJ2-5; TRBD1 matches 7 bases. Germline V lookup: CDR1 ENHRY, CDR2 SYGVKD. The CDR3 covers 13 residues. Trimming removed 10 bases from V and 5 bases from J; junction bases left unmatched: 10. The DNA of the CDR3 is TGTGCCACCAAGGTGGGACAGTTGGAGACCCAGTACTTC. It specifies CATKVGQLETQYF.

This chain connects TRBV7-9 to TRBJ2-1; perhaps TRBD2 as D (6 bases). CDR3 length: 16 amino acids. CDR1 and CDR2 (germline): SEHNR, FQNEAQ (reference sequence). V lost 6 bases, J lost 7 bases, and 22 bases lay in between. The CDR3 sequence is CASSPGGPRVENEQFF. In DNA, the CDR3 is TGTGCCAGCAGTCCCGGAGGGCCTAGGGTGGAAAATGAGCAGTTCTTC.

This chain links TRBV5-1 with TRBJ2-3; tentatively, D is TRBD2 (6 bases). This CDR3 spans 17 amino acids. CDR1 is SGHRS and CDR2 is YFSETQ in the germline V gene. Trimming removed 2 bases from V and 1 base from J, with 17 bases in between. In DNA, the CDR3 is TGCGCCAGCAGCTTCCCAGCGGGCACCGGTCGCACAGATACGCAGTATTTT. Its translation: CASSFPAGTGRTDTQYF.

This clonotype was seen a few times. This chain joins TRBV20-1 and TRBJ1-1; no clear D. Germline V CDR1 and CDR2: DFQATT, SNEGSKA (reference sequence). The V gene lost 3 bases and the J gene lost 4 bases, with 15 bases spanning the gap. The CDR3 has 14 amino acids. The DNA of the CDR3 is TGCAGTGCTAGGACACACGGGATGGGCACTGAAGCTTTCTTT. This gives the protein CSARTHGMGTEAFF.

The chain has TRBV25-1 and TRBJ2-1; 9 nucleotides match TRBD2. This CDR3 is 17 amino acids long. Germline V lookup: CDR1 MGHDK, CDR2 SYGVNS. V shed 1 base and J 5 bases; nucleotides not matched to a gene: 9. The DNA for the CDR3 is TGTGCCAGCAGTGAATTCCAGGCTAGCGGGGCTCACAATGAGCAGTTCTTC. Its translation: CASSEFQASGAHNEQFF.

This clonotype was seen a handful of times. The chain combines TRBV11-1 with TRBJ2-1, with D perhaps being TRBD1 or TRBD2 (6 bases each). The germline V gene has CDR1 SGHAT and CDR2 FQDESV (reference sequence). The CDR3 totals 18 residues. Between the trimmed V and J ends, which lost 0 bases and 0 bases, there was a span of 15 bases. In DNA form, the CDR3 reads TGTGCCAGCAGCTTAGCGGGGGCGGGATTGAGCTCCTACAATGAGCAGTTCTTC. This codes for CASSLAGAGLSSYNEQFF.